Below, one T cell receptor beta chain is given with its context. Its antigen remains unknown. Isolation of CD4+ T cells took place after 10 to 11 days of culture. The data were taken from a study of vaccination effects on CD4 cells after COVID-19. Sequencing used immunoSEQ multiplex PCR; TCRdb keeps in-frame clones, though not all of them. The sample has about 46,000 clones, around 76% seen once. The germline gives CDR1 SGDLS, CDR2 YYNGEE. Deletions cut 1 base from V and 5 bases from J, with 13 bases between. The CDR3 sequence is 15 residues long. The sequence was collected from a human donor who had a prior SARS-CoV-2 infection. The genes are TRBV9 and TRBJ1-5; no reliable D call. Here the sequenced sample was CD4+ T cells from PBMCs cultured without peptide, taken before COVID-19 vaccination. The CDR3 DNA is TGTGCCAGCAGCGTATTCCCCGGGTGGGATCAGCCCCAGCATTTT. The encoded protein is CASSVFPGWDQPQHF.